These T cell receptor beta chains were read from a single sample in a study of CD4 T cells in relation to SARS-CoV-2 and coronaviruses. Some clones are missing from TCRdb's copy, which holds only in-frame ones; the method was immunoSEQ multiplex PCR. This table holds some 20,000 clones, roughly 78% found once. The antigens these receptors bind are not known. The source material was CD4+ T cells from PBMCs, cultured in vitro. The receptors here all came from a human donor in good health. The CDR3 runs from the conserved cysteine through the conserved F or W. The D gene is left open where the match is weak. Not every row has a clone size; where given, it reads once, few, many or a size class.

abundance,j_gene,v_gene,d_gene,CDR3nt,CDR3aa
-,TRBJ1-4,TRBV28,-,TGTGCCAGCAGTTCACAGGGTCTTAATGAAAAACTGTTTTTT,CASSSQGLNEKLFF
-,TRBJ2-2,TRBV9,TRBD2,TGTGCCAGCAGCGGATCGGGGGGGCGAGGCACCGGGGAGCTGTTTTTT,CASSGSGGRGTGELFF
-,TRBJ2-1,TRBV7-3,TRBD2,TGTGCCAGCAGCTCAACGGGGAGGGTTGGTGAGCAGTTCTTC,CASSSTGRVGEQFF
-,TRBJ2-4,TRBV18,-,TGTGCCAGCTCACCCGACGGAGCCTTACTAGCCAAAAACATTCAGTACTTC,CASSPDGALLAKNIQYF
-,TRBJ2-2,TRBV25-1,TRBD2,TGTGCCAGCAGTGAGGCGTTTAGCGGGATTACCGGGGAGCTGTTTTTT,CASSEAFSGITGELFF
-,TRBJ1-1,TRBV30,-,TGTGCCTGGAGGGGGGACCCTGGGAACACTGAAGCTTTCTTT,CAWRGDPGNTEAFF
once,TRBJ2-3,TRBV2,TRBD2,TGTGCCACCCGCGGCGGGGGAAGCACAGATACGCAGTATTTT,CATRGGGSTDTQYF
once,TRBJ2-1,TRBV19,-,TGTGCCAGTAGCCCAGAGTTTGGGGGGACCTACAATGAGCAGTTCTTC,CASSPEFGGTYNEQFF
-,TRBJ2-5,TRBV2,-,TGTGCCAGCAGCGTCCAAGAGACCCAGTACTTC,CASSVQETQYF
-,TRBJ2-7,TRBV29-1,TRBD1,TGCAGCGTCCGACAGGGAACCGGGGCCTACGAGCAGTACTTC,CSVRQGTGAYEQYF
-,TRBJ2-2,TRBV24-1,-,TGTGCCACCAGTGACCCCACAGGTAACACCGGGGAGCTGTTTTTT,CATSDPTGNTGELFF
-,TRBJ2-7,TRBV5-1,-,TGCGCCAGCAGCTTGGGCGGGACCTACGAGCAGTACTTC,CASSLGGTYEQYF
-,TRBJ2-7,TRBV28,-,TGTGCCAGCAGTTTAAGTAAAAACATCCACCCCTTTGGACAGTACTTC,CASSLSKNIHPFGQYF